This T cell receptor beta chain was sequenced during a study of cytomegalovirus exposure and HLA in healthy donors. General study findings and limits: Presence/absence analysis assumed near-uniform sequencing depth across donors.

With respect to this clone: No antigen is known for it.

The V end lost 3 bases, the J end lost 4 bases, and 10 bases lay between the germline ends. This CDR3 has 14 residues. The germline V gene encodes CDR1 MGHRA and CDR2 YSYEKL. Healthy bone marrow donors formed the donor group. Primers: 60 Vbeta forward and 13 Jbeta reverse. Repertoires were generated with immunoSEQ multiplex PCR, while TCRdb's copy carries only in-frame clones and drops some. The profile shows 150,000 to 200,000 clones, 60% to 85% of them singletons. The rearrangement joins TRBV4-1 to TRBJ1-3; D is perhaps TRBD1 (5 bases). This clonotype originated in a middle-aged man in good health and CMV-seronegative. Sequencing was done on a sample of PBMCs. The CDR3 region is CASSHLGVGNTIYF. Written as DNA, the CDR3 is TGCGCCAGCAGCCACTTAGGGGTAGGAAACACCATATATTTT.